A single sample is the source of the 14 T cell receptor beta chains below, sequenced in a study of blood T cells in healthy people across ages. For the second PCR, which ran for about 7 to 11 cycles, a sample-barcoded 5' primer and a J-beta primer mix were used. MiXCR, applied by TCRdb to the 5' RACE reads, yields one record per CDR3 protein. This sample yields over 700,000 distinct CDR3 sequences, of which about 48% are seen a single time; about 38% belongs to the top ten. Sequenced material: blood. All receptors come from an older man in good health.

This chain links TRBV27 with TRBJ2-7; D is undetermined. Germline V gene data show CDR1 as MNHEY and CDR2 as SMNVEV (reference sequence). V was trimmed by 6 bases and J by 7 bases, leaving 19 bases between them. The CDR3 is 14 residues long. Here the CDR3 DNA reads TGTGCCAGCAGACCCTCCAATTGGCTTCTGGAGCAGTACTTC. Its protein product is CASRPSNWLLEQYF.

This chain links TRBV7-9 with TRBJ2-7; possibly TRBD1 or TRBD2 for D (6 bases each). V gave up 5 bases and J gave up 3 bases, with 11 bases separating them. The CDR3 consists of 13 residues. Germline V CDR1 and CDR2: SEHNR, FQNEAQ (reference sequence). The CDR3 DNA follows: TGTGCCAGCAGCGGGGGGCGAGTCTACGAGCAGTACTTC. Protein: CASSGGRVYEQYF.

In DNA, the CDR3 is TGCGCCAGCAGCTCCCTGGGGGATACGCAGTATTTT. Protein sequence: CASSSLGDTQYF. This chain connects TRBV5-1 to TRBJ2-3, with no clear D. The CDR3 is 12 residues long. Trimming took off 3 bases at V and 6 bases at J, with 8 bases between the two ends. Germline V CDR1 and CDR2: SGHRS, YFSETQ.

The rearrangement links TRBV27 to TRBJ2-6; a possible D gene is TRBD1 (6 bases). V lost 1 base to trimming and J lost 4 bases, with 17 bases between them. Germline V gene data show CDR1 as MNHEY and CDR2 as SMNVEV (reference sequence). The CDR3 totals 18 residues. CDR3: CASSLFAGDVAGANVLTF. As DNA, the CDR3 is TGTGCCAGCAGTTTATTTGCAGGGGATGTAGCGGGGGCCAACGTCCTGACTTTC.

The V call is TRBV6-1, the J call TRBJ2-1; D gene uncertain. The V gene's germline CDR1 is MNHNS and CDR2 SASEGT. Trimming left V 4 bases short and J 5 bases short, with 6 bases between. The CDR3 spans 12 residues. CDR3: CASSALNNEQFF. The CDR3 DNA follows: TGTGCCAGCAGTGCACTGAACAATGAGCAGTTCTTC.

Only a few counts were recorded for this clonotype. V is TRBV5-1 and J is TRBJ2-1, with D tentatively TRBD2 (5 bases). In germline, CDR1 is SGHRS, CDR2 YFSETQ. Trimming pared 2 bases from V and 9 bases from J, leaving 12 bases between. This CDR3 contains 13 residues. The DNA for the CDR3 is TGCGCCAGCAGCTTTCCTCGGGGTAGTGAGCAGTTCTTC. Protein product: CASSFPRGSEQFF.

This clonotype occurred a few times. CDR3 in amino acids: CASSRTRDRGSYLFF. The CDR3 DNA reads TGCGCCAGCAGCCGAACCCGGGACAGAGGGTCCTACCTGTTTTTT. This sequence joins TRBV4-1 and TRBJ1-4; 7 nucleotides line up with TRBD1. Trimming removed 4 bases from V and 14 bases from J; junction bases left unmatched: 16. Germline loops: CDR1 MGHRA, CDR2 YSYEKL. CDR3 length: 15 residues.

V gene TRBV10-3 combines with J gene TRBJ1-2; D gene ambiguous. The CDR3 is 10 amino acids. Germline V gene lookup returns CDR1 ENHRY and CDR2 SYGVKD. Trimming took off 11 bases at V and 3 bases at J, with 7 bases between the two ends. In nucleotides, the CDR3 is TGTGCCGCAAGGGACTATGGCTACACCTTC. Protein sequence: CAARDYGYTF.

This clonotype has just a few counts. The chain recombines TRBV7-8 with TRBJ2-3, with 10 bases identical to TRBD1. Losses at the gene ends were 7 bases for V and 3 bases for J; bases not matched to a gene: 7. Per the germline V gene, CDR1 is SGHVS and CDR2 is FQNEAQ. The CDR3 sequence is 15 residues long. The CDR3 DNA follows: TGTGCCAGCATCCAGACAGGGGGCGTGACAGATACGCAGTATTTT. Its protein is CASIQTGGVTDTQYF.

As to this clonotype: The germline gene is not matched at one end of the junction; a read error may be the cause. CDR3 residues: CASSLEGLVQEQFF. CDR3 bases: TGTGCTAGCAGCTTAGAGGGACTAGTCCAAGAGCAGTTCTTC. This chain uses TRBV7-7 with TRBJ2-1, with 8 bases that match TRBD2. Germline CDR1 is SSHAT and CDR2 is FNYEAQ (reference sequence). There are 14 residues in the CDR3.

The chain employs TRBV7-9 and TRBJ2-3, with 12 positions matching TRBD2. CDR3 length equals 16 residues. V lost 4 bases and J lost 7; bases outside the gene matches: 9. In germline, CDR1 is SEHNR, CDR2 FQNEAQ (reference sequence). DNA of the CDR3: TGTGCCAGCAGCTCGGGACTAGCGGGTTTCGGGAATACGCAGTATTTT. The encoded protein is CASSSGLAGFGNTQYF.

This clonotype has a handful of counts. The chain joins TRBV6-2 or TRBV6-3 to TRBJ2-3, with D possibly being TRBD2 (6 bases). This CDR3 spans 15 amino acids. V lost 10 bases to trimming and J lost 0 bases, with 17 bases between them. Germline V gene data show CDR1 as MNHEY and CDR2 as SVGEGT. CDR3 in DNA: TGTGCCACCCAGCGCTTGCGGGGAAGCACAGATACGCAGTATTTT. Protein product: CATQRLRGSTDTQYF.

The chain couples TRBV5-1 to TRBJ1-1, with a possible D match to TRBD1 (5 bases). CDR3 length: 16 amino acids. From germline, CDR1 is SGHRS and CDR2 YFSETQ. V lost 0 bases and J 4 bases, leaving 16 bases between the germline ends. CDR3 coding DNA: TGCGCCAGCAGCTTGGCCCTCGGGGGTAGGCTCACTGAAGCTTTCTTT. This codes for CASSLALGGRLTEAFF.

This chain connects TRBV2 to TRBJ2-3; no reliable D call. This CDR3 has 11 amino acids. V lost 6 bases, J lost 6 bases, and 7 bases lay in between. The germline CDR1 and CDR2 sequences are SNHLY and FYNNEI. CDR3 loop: CASRQVDTQYF. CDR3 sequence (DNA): TGTGCCAGCAGGCAGGTGGATACGCAGTATTTT.